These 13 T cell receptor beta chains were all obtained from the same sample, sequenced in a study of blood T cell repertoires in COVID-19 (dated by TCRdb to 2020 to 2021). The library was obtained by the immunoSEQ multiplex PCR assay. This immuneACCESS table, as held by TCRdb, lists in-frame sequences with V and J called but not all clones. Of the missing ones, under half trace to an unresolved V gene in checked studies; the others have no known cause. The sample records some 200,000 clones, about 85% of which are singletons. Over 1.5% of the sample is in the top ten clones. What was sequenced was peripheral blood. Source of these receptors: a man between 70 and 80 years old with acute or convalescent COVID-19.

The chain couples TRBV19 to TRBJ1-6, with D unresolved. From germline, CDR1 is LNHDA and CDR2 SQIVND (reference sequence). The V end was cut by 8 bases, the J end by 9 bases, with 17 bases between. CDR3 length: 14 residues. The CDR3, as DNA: TGTGCCAGTCAAGCGGGAAGAATGGGTTCACCCCTCCACTTT. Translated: CASQAGRMGSPLHF.

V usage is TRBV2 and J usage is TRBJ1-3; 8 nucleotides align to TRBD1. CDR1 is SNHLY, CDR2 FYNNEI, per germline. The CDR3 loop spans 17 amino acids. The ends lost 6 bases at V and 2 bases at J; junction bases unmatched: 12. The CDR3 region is CASRGGTGPIPGNTIYF. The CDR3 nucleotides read TGTGCCAGCAGAGGAGGGACAGGCCCAATCCCTGGAAACACCATATATTTT. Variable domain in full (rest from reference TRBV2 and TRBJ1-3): EPEVTQTPSHQVTQMGQEVILRCVPISNHLYFYWYRQILGQKVEFLVSFYNNEISEKSEIFDDQFSVERPDGSNFTLKIRSTKLEDSAMYFCASRGGTGPIPGNTIYFGEGSWLTVV.

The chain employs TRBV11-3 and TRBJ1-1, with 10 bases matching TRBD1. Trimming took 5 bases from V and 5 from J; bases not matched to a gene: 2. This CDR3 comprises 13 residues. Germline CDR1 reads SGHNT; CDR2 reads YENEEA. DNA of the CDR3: TGTGCCAGCAGCGCGGGACAGGGGACTGAAGCTTTCTTT. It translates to CASSAGQGTEAFF.

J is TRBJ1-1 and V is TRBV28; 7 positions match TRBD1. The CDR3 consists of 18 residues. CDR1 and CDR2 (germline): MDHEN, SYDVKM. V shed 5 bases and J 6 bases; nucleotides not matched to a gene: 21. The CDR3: CASSPVGTAPRRVAEAFF. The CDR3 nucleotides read TGTGCCAGCAGTCCGGTCGGGACAGCTCCTCGAAGGGTAGCTGAAGCTTTCTTT.

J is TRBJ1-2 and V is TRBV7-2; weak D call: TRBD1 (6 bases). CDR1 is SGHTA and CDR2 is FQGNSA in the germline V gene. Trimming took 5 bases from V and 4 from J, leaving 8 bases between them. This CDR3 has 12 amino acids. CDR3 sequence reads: CASSADSYGYTF. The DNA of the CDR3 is TGTGCCAGCAGCGCGGACAGCTATGGCTACACCTTC.

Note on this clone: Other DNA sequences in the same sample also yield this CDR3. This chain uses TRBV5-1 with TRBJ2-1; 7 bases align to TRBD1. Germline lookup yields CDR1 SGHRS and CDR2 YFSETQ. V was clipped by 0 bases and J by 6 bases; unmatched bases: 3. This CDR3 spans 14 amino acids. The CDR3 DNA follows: TGCGCCAGCAGCTTGGGACAGGGTGGCAATGAGCAGTTCTTC. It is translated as CASSLGQGGNEQFF. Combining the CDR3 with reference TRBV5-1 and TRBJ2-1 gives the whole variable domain KAGVTQTPRYLIKTRGQQVTLSCSPISGHRSVSWYQQTPGQGLQFLFEYFSETQRNKGNFPGRFSGRQFSNSRSEMNVSTLELGDSALYLCASSLGQGGNEQFFGPGTRLTVL.

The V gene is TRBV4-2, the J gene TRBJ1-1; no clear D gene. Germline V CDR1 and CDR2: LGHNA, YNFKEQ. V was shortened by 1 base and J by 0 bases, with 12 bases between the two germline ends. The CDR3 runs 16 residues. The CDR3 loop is CASSQAYSGVNTEAFF. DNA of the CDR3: TGTGCCAGCAGCCAAGCATATTCAGGTGTGAACACTGAAGCTTTCTTT.

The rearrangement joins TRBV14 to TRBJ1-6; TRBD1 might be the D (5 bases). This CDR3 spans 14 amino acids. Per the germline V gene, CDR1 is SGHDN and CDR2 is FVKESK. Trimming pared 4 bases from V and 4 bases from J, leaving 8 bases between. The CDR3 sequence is CASSRGRYNSPLHF. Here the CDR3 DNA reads TGTGCCAGCAGCCGGGGCCGGTATAATTCACCCCTCCACTTT. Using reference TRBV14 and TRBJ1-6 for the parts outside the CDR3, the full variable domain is EAGVTQFPSHSVIEKGQTVTLRCDPISGHDNLYWYRRVMGKEIKFLLHFVKESKQDESGMPNNRFLAERTGGTYSTLKVQPAELEDSGVYFCASSRGRYNSPLHFGNGTRLTVT.

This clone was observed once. The CDR3 is CASSPGRGYEQYF. DNA for the CDR3: TGTGCCAGCAGCCCAGGGCGGGGCTACGAGCAGTACTTC. The V gene is TRBV4-2, the J gene TRBJ2-7; the D gene is possibly TRBD2 (6 bases). The germline CDR1 and CDR2 sequences are LGHNA and YNFKEQ. The V end lost 4 bases, the J end lost 3 bases, and 10 bases lay between the germline ends. The CDR3 length is 13 residues.

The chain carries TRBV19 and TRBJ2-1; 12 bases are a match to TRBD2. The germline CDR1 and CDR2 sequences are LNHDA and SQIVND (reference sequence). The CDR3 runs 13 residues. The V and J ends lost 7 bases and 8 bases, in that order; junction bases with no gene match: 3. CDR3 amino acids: CASKPSGGDEQFF. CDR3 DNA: TGTGCCAGTAAACCTAGCGGGGGGGATGAGCAGTTCTTC.

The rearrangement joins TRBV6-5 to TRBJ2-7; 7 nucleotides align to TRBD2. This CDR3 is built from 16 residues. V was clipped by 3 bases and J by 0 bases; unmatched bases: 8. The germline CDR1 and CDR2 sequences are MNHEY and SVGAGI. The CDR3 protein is CASSYSSGGPSYEQYF. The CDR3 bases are TGTGCCAGCAGTTATTCCTCGGGAGGACCCTCCTACGAGCAGTACTTC.

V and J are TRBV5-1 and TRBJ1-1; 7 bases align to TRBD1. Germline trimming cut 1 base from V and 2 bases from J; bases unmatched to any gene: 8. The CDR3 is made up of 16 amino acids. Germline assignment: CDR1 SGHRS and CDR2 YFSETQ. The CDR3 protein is CASSLKGATPNTEAFF. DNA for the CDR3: TGCGCCAGCAGCTTGAAGGGGGCGACTCCCAACACTGAAGCTTTCTTT. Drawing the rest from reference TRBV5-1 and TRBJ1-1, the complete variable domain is KAGVTQTPRYLIKTRGQQVTLSCSPISGHRSVSWYQQTPGQGLQFLFEYFSETQRNKGNFPGRFSGRQFSNSRSEMNVSTLELGDSALYLCASSLKGATPNTEAFFGQGTRLTVV.

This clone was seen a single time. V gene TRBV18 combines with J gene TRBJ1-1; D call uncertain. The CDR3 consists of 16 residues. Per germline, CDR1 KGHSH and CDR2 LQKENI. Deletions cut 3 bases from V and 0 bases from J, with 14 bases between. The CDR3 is CASSPRLTDMNTEAFF. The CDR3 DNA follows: TGTGCCAGCTCACCGAGGTTGACGGATATGAACACTGAAGCTTTCTTT.